This entry lists 22 T cell receptor beta chains sequenced from one sample in a study of metastatic and nonmetastatic thyroid tumors. MiXCR reprocessed the PCR reads for TCRdb. Of about 42,000 clones listed, over 10% are singletons. Each patient went into thyroid surgery without having received any treatment. Material for sequencing was blood. These receptors were collected from a male donor with papillary thyroid cancer or a benign thyroid nodule (not recorded which). Some clones in this sample may be carry-over from other donors' samples.

At least ten counts were recorded for this clone. The rearrangement links TRBV27 to TRBJ1-2, with 7 bases lining up with TRBD1. CDR3 length: 17 residues. Germline trimming cut 4 bases from V and 4 bases from J; bases unmatched to any gene: 15. Germline V gene data show CDR1 as MNHEY and CDR2 as SMNVEV (reference sequence). Here the CDR3 reads CASSSRQGTEWTYGYTF. The CDR3 DNA sequence: TGTGCCAGCAGTTCCCGACAGGGAACGGAATGGACCTATGGCTACACCTTC.

The chain joins TRBV6-1 to TRBJ2-3, with 10 positions matching TRBD2. The CDR3 covers 16 residues. With V trimmed by 3 bases and J by 4 bases, 7 bases remained unmatched. CDR1 is MNHNS, CDR2 SASEGT, per germline. The CDR3 nucleotides read TGTGCCAGCAGTGATGGGACTAGCGTGGGGTCAGATACGCAGTATTTT. Protein product: CASSDGTSVGSDTQYF.

The sample holds a few counts of this clone. A much larger clone differs from this one at a single base, so this may be a read error. The chain couples TRBV20-1 to TRBJ2-7; maybe TRBD2 (5 bases). V was pared by 0 bases and J by 4 bases, with 25 bases between. This CDR3 is built from 18 residues. CDR1 is DFQATT and CDR2 is SNEGSKA in the germline V gene (reference sequence). CDR3 sequence reads: CSARELLSRARGVYEQYF. The CDR3 DNA reads as TGCAGTGCTAGAGAGCTACTCTCCCGGGCACGGGGTGTTTACGAGCAGTACTTC.

This clone was picked up a small number of times. The rearrangement joins TRBV19 to TRBJ2-7; D might be TRBD1 (7 bases). V shed 5 bases and J shed 5 bases, with 19 bases lying between them. From germline, CDR1 is LNHDA and CDR2 SQIVND (reference sequence). The CDR3 has 15 amino acids. The CDR3 coding sequence is TGTGCCAGTAGTGCGTCCTCACAGGGGAGGAACGAGCAGTACTTC. Its protein is CASSASSQGRNEQYF. Filled out from reference TRBV19 and TRBJ2-7, the complete variable domain reads DGGITQSPKYLFRKEGQNVTLSCEQNLNHDAMYWYRQDPGQGLRLIYYSQIVNDFQKGDIAEGYSVSREKKESFPLTVTSAQKNPTAFYLCASSASSQGRNEQYFGPGTRLTVT.

Many counts were recorded for this clone. V is TRBV15 and J is TRBJ2-5, with 9 nucleotides matching TRBD2. Germline V gene sequence: CDR1 LNHNV, CDR2 YYDKDF (reference sequence). This CDR3 contains 15 residues. J was trimmed by 7 bases and V by 0 bases; bases with no gene match: 6. CDR3 in DNA: TGTGCCACCAGCAGAGAGCGGGAGGGCCGCGTGACCCAGTACTTC. This sequence encodes CATSREREGRVTQYF.

By proportion, this clone is medium-sized. The rearrangement joins TRBV27 to TRBJ2-7; perhaps TRBD1 as D (7 bases). Germline lookup yields CDR1 MNHEY and CDR2 SMNVEV (reference sequence). Trimming cost V 6 bases and J 2 bases, with 14 bases left between them. This CDR3 spans 14 amino acids. In nucleotides, the CDR3 is TGTGCCAGCAGCCTATCCAGGGGGGCCTACGAGCAGTACTTC. Its translation is CASSLSRGAYEQYF.

This clone was counted at least ten times. This chain connects TRBV7-9 to TRBJ1-1, with 9 bases matching TRBD1. CDR3 length: 13 residues. Germline CDR1 is SEHNR and CDR2 is FQNEAQ (reference sequence). The V and J ends lost 3 bases and 6 bases, in that order; junction bases with no gene match: 2. The CDR3, as DNA: TGTGCCAGCAGCTTCGACAGGGGGGCTGAAGCTTTCTTT. Translated: CASSFDRGAEAFF.

This clone was observed many times. The rearrangement links TRBV9 to TRBJ2-1; D gene unclear. The CDR3 is made up of 15 amino acids. Germline CDR1 and CDR2: SGDLS and YYNGEE. The germline V and J ends were trimmed by 2 bases and 6 bases, with 15 bases remaining between them. CDR3 protein: CASSVQSTEPNEQFF. CDR3 nucleotide sequence: TGTGCCAGCAGCGTGCAATCGACGGAACCCAATGAGCAGTTCTTC.

This clone showed up many times. The sample contains more than one DNA sequence encoding this CDR3. This chain joins TRBV9 and TRBJ2-5, with TRBD2 as a possible D gene (6 bases). From germline, CDR1 is SGDLS and CDR2 YYNGEE. The CDR3 loop spans 16 amino acids. Trimming shortened V by 2 bases and J by 5 bases, and 19 bases separated the two germline ends. CDR3 DNA: TGTGCCAGCAGCGTTGGAGGGAGTCTCGCTCGGGAGACCCAGTACTTC. Its protein product is CASSVGGSLARETQYF.

This clone was counted ten times or more. This rearrangement joins TRBV12-3 or TRBV12-4 to TRBJ2-1, with 9 nucleotides matching TRBD2. V was pared by 5 bases and J by 5 bases, with 7 bases of the junction left unmatched. The CDR3 consists of 15 residues. In nucleotides, the CDR3 is TGTGCCAGCAGTCCGCGGGAGGGGGTCAACAATGAGCAGTTCTTC. Translating it yields CASSPREGVNNEQFF.

The chain links TRBV12-3 or TRBV12-4 to TRBJ2-1; D assignment may be TRBD1 or TRBD2 (7 bases each). Trimming removed 10 bases at V and 1 base at J, with 20 bases between. The CDR3 spans 16 residues. The CDR3 bases are TGTGCCAACACCCTAAGGGGGGGACAGTCCTACAATGAGCAGTTCTTC. This gives the protein CANTLRGGQSYNEQFF.

Worth noting for this clone: This may stem from a read error, because a much larger clone lies one nucleotide away. The chain uses TRBV4-3 and TRBJ2-7, with TRBD1 matching over 11 bases. This CDR3 is built from 17 residues. The V gene's germline CDR1 is LGHNA and CDR2 YSLEER. As DNA, the CDR3 is TGCGCCAGCAGCCAAGATCCGGACAGGGGGCTAGGGTACGACCAGTACTTC. It yields the protein CASSQDPDRGLGYDQYF.

This clone was counted a few times. Possible read error: a much larger clone is one base away. The same CDR3 also results from other DNA sequences found in this sample. The chain joins TRBV30 to TRBJ2-1; 8 positions agree with TRBD2. The J segment lost 8 bases and the V segment lost 2 bases, leaving 8 bases of the junction unmatched. The CDR3 sequence is 14 residues long. The germline gives CDR1 GTSNPN, CDR2 SVGIG (reference sequence). The CDR3 nucleotides are TGTGCCTGGAGTCCAGCGGGAGTTGGAGATGAGCAGTTCTTC. Amino acids: CAWSPAGVGDEQFF. Full variable domain (rest looked up from reference TRBV30 and TRBJ2-1): SQTIHQWPATLVQPVGSPLSLECTVEGTSNPNLYWYRQAAGRGLQLLFYSVGIGQISSEVPQNLSASRPQDRQFILSSKKLLLSDSGFYLCAWSPAGVGDEQFFGPGTRLTVL.

By sample fraction, this clone is medium-sized. This chain joins TRBV27 and TRBJ2-7; D uncertain. CDR3 length equals 13 residues. Germline V CDR1 and CDR2: MNHEY, SMNVEV (reference sequence). With 3 bases removed from V and 4 bases from J, the gap between germline ends came to 10 bases. DNA of the CDR3: TGTGCCAGCAGTTTCTCGGCCGAGTACGAGCAGTACTTC. Protein product: CASSFSAEYEQYF.

This clone was observed a handful of times. This clone may be a read error of a much larger clone one base away. The V and J genes are TRBV7-9 and TRBJ1-3; 8 nucleotides align to TRBD1. The CDR3 extends over 15 amino acids. Per germline, CDR1 SEHNR and CDR2 FQNEAQ (reference sequence). J was trimmed by 6 bases and V by 3 bases; bases with no gene match: 7. The DNA for the CDR3 is TGTGCCAGCAGCTTCCCGACAGGGGCAGTAAACACCATATATTTT. Its protein product is CASSFPTGAVNTIYF.

This clone was counted ten times or more. The chain combines TRBV3-1 with TRBJ1-1; D is unresolved. This CDR3 is built from 15 residues. Germline V gene data show CDR1 as LGHDT and CDR2 as YNNKEL (reference sequence). Deletions cut 1 base from V and 0 bases from J, with 9 bases between. CDR3 sequence: CASSQGGGVNTEAFF. Here the CDR3 DNA reads TGTGCCAGCAGCCAAGGTGGCGGAGTGAACACTGAAGCTTTCTTT. Using reference TRBV3-1 and TRBJ1-1 for the parts outside the CDR3, the full variable domain is DTAVSQTPKYLVTQMGNDKSIKCEQNLGHDTMYWYKQDSKKFLKIMFSYNNKELIINETVPNRFSPKSPDKAHLNLHINSLELGDSAVYFCASSQGGGVNTEAFFGQGTRLTVV.

This clone qualifies as medium-sized. The V and J genes are TRBV6-2 or TRBV6-3 and TRBJ1-3; D is perhaps TRBD1 (5 bases). Per germline, CDR1 MNHEY and CDR2 SVGEGT. The CDR3 has 11 amino acids. Trimming shortened V by 6 bases and J by 10 bases, and 10 bases separated the two germline ends. CDR3 loop: CASREGRTIYF. Here the CDR3 DNA reads TGTGCCAGCAGGGAGGGGAGGACCATATATTTT.

In its sample, this clone was seen many times. The rearrangement links TRBV15 to TRBJ2-2; D uncertain. Per germline, CDR1 LNHNV and CDR2 YYDKDF (reference sequence). Trimming took 6 bases from V and 6 from J, leaving 8 bases between them. This CDR3 spans 12 amino acids. The CDR3: CATRSGPGELFF. The CDR3 region has the DNA TGTGCCACCAGGTCCGGTCCCGGGGAGCTGTTTTTT.

This clone was found many times. CDR3 sequence reads: CATSDNGFQETQYF. As DNA, the CDR3 is TGTGCCACCAGTGACAACGGGTTCCAAGAGACCCAGTACTTC. This chain uses TRBV24-1 with TRBJ2-5; no clear D gene. CDR3 length: 14 residues. Germline V CDR1 and CDR2: KGHDR, SFDVKD. V gave up 4 bases and J gave up 1 base, with 9 bases separating them.

The table lists this clone with many counts. CDR3 in DNA: TGTGCCTGGAGTCCGGGAGGGGAGGGCGAGCAGTACTTC. Protein product: CAWSPGGEGEQYF. The J gene is TRBJ2-7, the V gene TRBV30; 8 nucleotides align to TRBD2. There are 13 residues in the CDR3. Germline V gene sequence: CDR1 GTSNPN, CDR2 SVGIG (reference sequence). V was pared by 2 bases and J by 6 bases, with 6 bases of the junction left unmatched. The whole variable domain, remainder taken from reference TRBV30 and TRBJ2-7, is SQTIHQWPATLVQPVGSPLSLECTVEGTSNPNLYWYRQAAGRGLQLLFYSVGIGQISSEVPQNLSASRPQDRQFILSSKKLLLSDSGFYLCAWSPGGEGEQYFGPGTRLTVT.

Comments on this clone: This CDR3 fails to terminate in the conserved phenylalanine or tryptophan, so it likely reflects a read error. The chain has TRBV4-3 and TRBJ2-5; 12 bases agree with TRBD2. J gave up 7 bases and V 0 bases, and 9 bases lay outside the gene matches. The V gene's germline CDR1 is LGHNA and CDR2 YSLEER. The CDR3 length is 17 residues. CDR3 region: CASSQDLLAGGGGTQYL. The CDR3 region has the DNA TGCGCCAGCAGCCAAGATTTGCTAGCGGGAGGGGGAGGGACCCAGTACCTC.

Ten or more counts support this clone. The chain couples TRBV11-3 to TRBJ1-1; TRBD1 agrees at 12 bases. V dropped 5 bases and J dropped 4; count of bases not matched to a gene: 2. Germline CDR1 SGHNT, CDR2 YENEEA. This CDR3 contains 14 residues. The CDR3 region is CASSPGQGATEAFF. CDR3 in DNA: TGTGCCAGCAGCCCGGGACAGGGGGCCACTGAAGCTTTCTTT.